The 11 T cell receptor beta chains given below trace back to one sample, sequenced in a study of blood T cell repertoires in COVID-19 (TCRdb year 2020). The library was generated by the immunoSEQ multiplex PCR assay. TCRdb carries this immuneACCESS record with in-frame sequences only. Its versions omit some clonotypes, under half of them owing to an unresolved V gene in the studies checked, with the rest unexplained. The sample table lists nearly 95,000 clones, about 90% of them with a count of one. The ten biggest clones cover about 1.5% of the sample. Sequencing was done on a sample of peripheral blood. These receptors all stem from a human donor with active COVID-19. The donor label of this sample is uncertain.

This chain connects TRBV15 to TRBJ1-6; TRBD1 matches 8 bases. The CDR3 has 12 residues. From germline, CDR1 is LNHNV and CDR2 YYDKDF (reference sequence). V was clipped by 7 bases and J by 10 bases; unmatched bases: 3. This CDR3 reads CATTTGESPLHF. The CDR3, as DNA: TGTGCCACCACGACAGGGGAATCACCCCTCCACTTT.

This rearrangement joins TRBV5-3 to TRBJ2-5, with TRBD2 matching 9 bases. TRBV5-3 has ORF status, its function being uncertain. Unmatched junction bases numbered 9, after V lost 0 bases and J lost 0 bases. The CDR3 loop spans 18 amino acids. CDR3 sequence reads: CARSLGWLAGKYQETQYF. CDR3 DNA sequence: TGTGCCAGAAGCTTGGGGTGGCTAGCGGGGAAGTACCAAGAGACCCAGTACTTC.

The rearrangement links TRBV28 to TRBJ1-5, with D tentatively TRBD1 (5 bases). This CDR3 comprises 16 residues. The V end lost 8 bases, the J end lost 4 bases, and 21 bases lay between the germline ends. The germline V gene encodes CDR1 MDHEN and CDR2 SYDVKM. The CDR3 loop reads CASASQGQGLNQPQHF. Here the CDR3 DNA reads TGTGCCAGCGCCAGCCAAGGGCAGGGCTTGAATCAGCCCCAGCATTTT.

This clone has more than one count but fewer than ten. The gene calls are TRBV9 and TRBJ1-6; tentative D call: TRBD1 (5 bases). Germline V lookup: CDR1 SGDLS, CDR2 YYNGEE. The CDR3 sequence is 13 residues long. V was pared by 3 bases and J by 8 bases, with 9 bases between. In DNA, the CDR3 is TGTGCCAGCAGCGCTAGGGGTGATTCACCCCTCCACTTT. Translating gives CASSARGDSPLHF.

The chain's CDR3 is CASSQKTQGGEKLFF. The CDR3 region has the DNA TGCGCCAGCAGCCAAAAGACGCAGGGGGGTGAAAAACTGTTTTTT. The J gene is TRBJ1-4, the V gene TRBV4-3; 7 bases are a match to TRBD1. CDR1 is LGHNA, CDR2 YSLEER, per germline. This CDR3 comprises 15 residues. The J segment lost 7 bases and the V segment lost 2 bases, leaving 7 bases of the junction unmatched.

This chain uses TRBV6-6 with TRBJ1-1; a possible D gene is TRBD1 (5 bases). CDR3 length: 14 amino acids. Trimming cost V 7 bases and J 2 bases, with 14 bases left between them. Germline CDR1 reads MNHNY; CDR2 reads SVGAGI (reference sequence). The CDR3 loop reads CASTLRQGNTEAFF. CDR3 nucleotides: TGTGCCAGCACTTTACGTCAGGGAAACACTGAAGCTTTCTTT.

The CDR3 DNA is TGTGCCAGCAGTAAATACCTCGGGACAGCTACCTACGAGCAGTACTTC. Its protein is CASSKYLGTATYEQYF. The rearrangement links TRBV6-2 or TRBV6-3 to TRBJ2-7, with 7 positions matching TRBD1. The CDR3 runs 16 residues. Germline V CDR1 and CDR2: MNHEY, SVGEGT. V dropped 5 bases and J dropped 2; count of bases not matched to a gene: 12.

The chain recombines TRBV6-1 with TRBJ2-7; 9 nucleotides line up with TRBD1. Trimming cost V 2 bases and J 3 bases; bases outside gene matches: 8. Per germline, CDR1 MNHNS and CDR2 SASEGT. The CDR3 is made up of 16 amino acids. The CDR3, as DNA: TGTGCCAGCAGTGAACTTCCCGGGACAGGGCTCTACGAGCAGTACTTC. As protein: CASSELPGTGLYEQYF.

The V call is TRBV18, the J call TRBJ2-1, with 8 bases matching TRBD2. Germline lookup yields CDR1 KGHSH and CDR2 LQKENI. After removal of 2 bases from V and 8 bases from J, the junction contained 8 bases not matched to a gene. The CDR3 is 15 amino acids. CDR3 in amino acids: CASSPRAGAPYEQFF. In DNA, the CDR3 is TGTGCCAGCTCACCAAGAGCGGGGGCCCCGTATGAGCAGTTCTTC. Complete variable domain (other parts from reference TRBV18 and TRBJ2-1): NAGVMQNPRHLVRRRGQEARLRCSPMKGHSHVYWYRQLPEEGLKFMVYLQKENIIDESGMPKERFSAEFPKEGPSILRIQQVVRGDSAAYFCASSPRAGAPYEQFFGPGTRLTVL.

Turning to this clone: A read error may account for a junction end that differs from germline. The V call is TRBV5-6, the J call TRBJ1-1; a possible D gene is TRBD1 (5 bases). The CDR3 covers 8 residues. CDR1 is SGHDT and CDR2 is YYEEEE in the germline V gene. The CDR3, as DNA: TGTGCCAGCGGCCGGGGGATCTTT. Translated, it gives CASGRGIF.

In this sample, this clone turned up once. The chain combines TRBV11-2 with TRBJ2-3, with 9 bases aligning to TRBD2. The CDR3 covers 19 residues. Germline V gene sequence: CDR1 SGHAT, CDR2 FQNNGV. V lost 4 bases and J lost 1; bases outside the gene matches: 15. DNA of the CDR3: TGTGCCAGCAGCTCCCGAGGGTGGCGGGGGGGCCGGGGCACAGATACGCAGTATTTT. This encodes CASSSRGWRGGRGTDTQYF.